Here is one T cell receptor beta chain with its context. Its matching antigen is unknown. The study assayed approximately 100,000 TCR templates per sample. TCRdb's table, derived via immunoSEQ multiplex PCR, lists solely in-frame clones and lacks some. This table has roughly 92,000 clones, 94% appearing once. There are 15 residues in the CDR3. Trimming took off 5 bases at V and 6 bases at J, with 18 bases between the two ends. Germline V gene sequence: CDR1 SGHTA, CDR2 FQGNSA. The data are from a study of siplizumab effects on memory and regulatory T cells. Study-wide results and limits: Neither a naive nor a memory phenotype was assignable to roughly 75-97% of proliferating CD4+ or CD8+ clones. Greater diversity than memory cells seemed evident in naive T cells, which also appeared to be major alloresponse contributors.

Input material: non-Treg CD4+ T cells sorted from blood. J is TRBJ2-3 and V is TRBV7-2, with a weak D call TRBD1 (6 bases). The clonotype comes from a human donor in good health. Here the CDR3 reads CASSLGHPRSDTQYF. DNA of the CDR3: TGTGCCAGCAGCCTGGGACACCCCAGATCGGATACGCAGTATTTT.